Here is one TCR beta chain with its context. No antigen is known for it. As for time point: persistent/refractory GD, antithyroid drugs over 5 years with positive TRAb. Extracted RNA from PBMCs served as the source of the TCR library. These data belong to a study of regulatory T cells in long-lasting Graves disease. Findings and limits, study-wide: Public clonotype sharing was higher in persistent than newly diagnosed patients. Persistent cases favored TRBV28, TRBJ1-2 and TRBJ2-5.

Trimming took 5 bases from V and 8 from J, leaving 24 bases between them. This CDR3 region has 16 residues. Germline V CDR1 and CDR2: GTSNPN, SVGIG (reference sequence). CDR3-region Arm-PCR and iRepertoire HTBI primers produced the TCR beta libraries. TCRdb reanalysed the multiplex PCR reads using MiXCR and keeps one entry per CDR3 protein. The sample holds 650,000 to 700,000 distinct CDR3 sequences; around 30% are singletons and the top ten take under 55%. The sequence came from a female donor with Graves disease. The sequenced sample was peripheral blood mononuclear cells (PBMCs), obtained when the disease was refractory, from a patient treated with antithyroid drugs. This rearrangement joins TRBV30 to TRBJ2-2; TRBD1 is a possible D gene (6 bases). In nucleotides, the CDR3 is TGTGCCTGGGGGGGACACCAGGGTAGCCGGGTGGGGGAGCTGTTTTTT. Protein: CAWGGHQGSRVGELFF.